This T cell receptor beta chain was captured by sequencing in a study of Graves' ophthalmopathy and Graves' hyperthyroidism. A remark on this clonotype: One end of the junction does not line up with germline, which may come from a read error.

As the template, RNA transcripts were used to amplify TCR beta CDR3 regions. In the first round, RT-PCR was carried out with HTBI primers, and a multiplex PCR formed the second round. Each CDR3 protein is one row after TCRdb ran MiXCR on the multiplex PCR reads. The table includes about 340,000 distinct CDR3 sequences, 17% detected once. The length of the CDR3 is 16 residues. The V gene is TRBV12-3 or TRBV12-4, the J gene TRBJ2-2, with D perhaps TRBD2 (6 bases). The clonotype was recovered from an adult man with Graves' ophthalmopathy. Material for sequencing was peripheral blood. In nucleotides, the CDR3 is TGTGCCAGCAGTCCCGCGGGACCGGGTGGGACCGGGGAGCTGTATTTT. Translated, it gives CASSPAGPGGTGELYF.